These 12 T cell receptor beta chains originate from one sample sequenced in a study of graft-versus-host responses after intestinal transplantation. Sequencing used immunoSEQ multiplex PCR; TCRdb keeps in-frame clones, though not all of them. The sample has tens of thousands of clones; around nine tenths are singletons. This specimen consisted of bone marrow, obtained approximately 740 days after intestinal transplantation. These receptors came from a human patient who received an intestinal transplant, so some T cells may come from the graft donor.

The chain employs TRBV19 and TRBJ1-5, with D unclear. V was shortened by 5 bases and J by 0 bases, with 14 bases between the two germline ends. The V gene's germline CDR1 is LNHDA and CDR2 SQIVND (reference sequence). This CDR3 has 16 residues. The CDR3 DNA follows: TGTGCCAGTAGTCCCCCCCCACAGAATAGCAATCAGCCCCAGCATTTT. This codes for CASSPPPQNSNQPQHF.

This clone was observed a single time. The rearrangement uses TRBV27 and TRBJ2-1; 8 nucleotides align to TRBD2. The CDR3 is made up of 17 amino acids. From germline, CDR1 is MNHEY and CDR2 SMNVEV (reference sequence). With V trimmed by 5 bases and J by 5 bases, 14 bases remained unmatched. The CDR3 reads CASSQAGGERGHNEQFF. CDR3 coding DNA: TGTGCCAGCAGTCAGGCCGGGGGGGAGCGGGGGCACAATGAGCAGTTCTTC.

As DNA, the CDR3 is TGTGCCAGTAGTTCCGGCAGGAAGATGGCTGAAGCTTTCTTT. Amino acid sequence: CASSSGRKMAEAFF. V usage is TRBV19 and J usage is TRBJ1-1; D is ambiguous. CDR1 is LNHDA and CDR2 is SQIVND in the germline V gene (reference sequence). The V gene lost 5 bases and the J gene lost 6 bases, with 16 bases spanning the gap. The CDR3 has 14 amino acids. The variable domain in full, completed from reference TRBV19 and TRBJ1-1, reads DGGITQSPKYLFRKEGQNVTLSCEQNLNHDAMYWYRQDPGQGLRLIYYSQIVNDFQKGDIAEGYSVSREKKESFPLTVTSAQKNPTAFYLCASSSGRKMAEAFFGQGTRLTVV.

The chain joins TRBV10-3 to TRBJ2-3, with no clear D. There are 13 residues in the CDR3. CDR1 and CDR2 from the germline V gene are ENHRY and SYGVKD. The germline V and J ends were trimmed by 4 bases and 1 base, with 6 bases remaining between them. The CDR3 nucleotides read TGTGCCATCAGTGGTGCCGGCACAGATACGCAGTATTTT. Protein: CAISGAGTDTQYF.

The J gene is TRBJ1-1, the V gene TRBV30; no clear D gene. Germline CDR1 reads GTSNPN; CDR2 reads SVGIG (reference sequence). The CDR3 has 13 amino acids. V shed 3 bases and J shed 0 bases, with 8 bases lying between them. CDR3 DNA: TGTGCCTGGAGGGGAGGGATGAACACTGAAGCTTTCTTT. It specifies CAWRGGMNTEAFF.

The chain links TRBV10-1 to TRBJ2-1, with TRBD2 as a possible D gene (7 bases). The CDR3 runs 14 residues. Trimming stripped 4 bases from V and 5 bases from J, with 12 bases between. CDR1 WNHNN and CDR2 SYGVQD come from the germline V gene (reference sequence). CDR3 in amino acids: CASSGGGEDNEQFF. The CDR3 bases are TGCGCCAGCAGTGGGGGGGGCGAAGACAATGAGCAGTTCTTC.

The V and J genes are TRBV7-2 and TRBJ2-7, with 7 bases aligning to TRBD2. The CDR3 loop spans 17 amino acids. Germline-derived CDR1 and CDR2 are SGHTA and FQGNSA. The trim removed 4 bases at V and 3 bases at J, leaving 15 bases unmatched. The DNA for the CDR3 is TGTGCCAGCAGCTCCTTATGGTTGGTGCCTAGCGGCTACGAGCAGTACTTC. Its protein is CASSSLWLVPSGYEQYF.

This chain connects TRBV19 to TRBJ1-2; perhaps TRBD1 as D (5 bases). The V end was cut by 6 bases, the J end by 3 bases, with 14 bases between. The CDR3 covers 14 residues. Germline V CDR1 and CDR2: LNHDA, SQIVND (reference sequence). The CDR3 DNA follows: TGTGCCAGTAGCATCATCGCGGGGGACTATGGCTACACCTTC. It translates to CASSIIAGDYGYTF.

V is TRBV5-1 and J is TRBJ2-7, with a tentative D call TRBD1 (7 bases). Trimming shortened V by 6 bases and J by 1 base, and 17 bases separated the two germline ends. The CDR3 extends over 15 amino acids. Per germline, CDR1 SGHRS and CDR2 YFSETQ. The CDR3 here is CASNVRQGGSYEQYF. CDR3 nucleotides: TGCGCCAGCAACGTCAGACAGGGAGGTTCCTACGAGCAGTACTTC.

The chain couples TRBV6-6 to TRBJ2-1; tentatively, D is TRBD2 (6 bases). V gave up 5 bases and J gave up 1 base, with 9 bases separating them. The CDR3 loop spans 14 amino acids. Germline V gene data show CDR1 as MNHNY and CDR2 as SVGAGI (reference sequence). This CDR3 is CASSDGTSYNEQFF. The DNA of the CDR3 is TGTGCCAGCAGTGACGGGACTTCCTACAATGAGCAGTTCTTC.

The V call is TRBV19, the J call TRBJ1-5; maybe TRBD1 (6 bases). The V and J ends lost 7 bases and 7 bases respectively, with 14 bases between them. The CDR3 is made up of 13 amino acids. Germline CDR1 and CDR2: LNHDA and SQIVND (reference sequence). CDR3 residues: CASNGGQEQPQHF. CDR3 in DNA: TGTGCCAGTAATGGGGGGCAAGAACAGCCCCAGCATTTT.

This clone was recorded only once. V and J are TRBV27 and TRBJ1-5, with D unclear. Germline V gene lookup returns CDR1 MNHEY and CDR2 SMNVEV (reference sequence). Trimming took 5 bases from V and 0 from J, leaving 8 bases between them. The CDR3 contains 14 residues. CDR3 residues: CASSTPYSNQPQHF. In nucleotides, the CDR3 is TGTGCCAGCAGTACCCCCTATAGCAATCAGCCCCAGCATTTT.